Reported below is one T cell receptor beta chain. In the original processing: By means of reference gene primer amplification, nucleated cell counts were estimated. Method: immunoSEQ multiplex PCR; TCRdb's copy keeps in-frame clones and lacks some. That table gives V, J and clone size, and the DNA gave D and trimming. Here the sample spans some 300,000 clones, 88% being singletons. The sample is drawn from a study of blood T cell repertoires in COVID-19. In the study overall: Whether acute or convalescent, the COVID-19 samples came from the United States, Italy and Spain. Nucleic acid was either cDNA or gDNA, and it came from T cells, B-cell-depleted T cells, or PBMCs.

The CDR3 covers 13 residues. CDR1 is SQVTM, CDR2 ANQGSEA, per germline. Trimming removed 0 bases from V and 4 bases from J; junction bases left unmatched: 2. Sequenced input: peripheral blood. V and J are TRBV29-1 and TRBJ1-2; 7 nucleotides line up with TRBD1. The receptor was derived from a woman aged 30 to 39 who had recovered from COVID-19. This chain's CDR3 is CSVEDRGVYGYTF. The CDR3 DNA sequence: TGCAGCGTTGAAGACAGGGGGGTCTATGGCTACACCTTC. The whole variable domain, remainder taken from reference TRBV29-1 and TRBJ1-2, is SAVISQKPSRDICQRGTSLTIQCQVDSQVTMMFWYRQQPGQSLTLIATANQGSEATYESGFVIDKFPISRPNLTFSTLTVSNMSPEDSSIYLCSVEDRGVYGYTFGSGTRLTVV.